This passage covers 18 T cell receptor beta chains from one sample sequenced in a study of siplizumab effects on memory and regulatory T cells. TCRdb's table, derived via immunoSEQ multiplex PCR, lists solely in-frame clones and lacks some. The table includes 85,000 or so clones, more than 85% detected once. Material for sequencing was CD8+ T cells sorted from blood. These receptors all come from a human donor in good health.

The rearrangement links TRBV19 to TRBJ2-3; no reliable D call. V was clipped by 5 bases and J by 1 base, with 4 bases between them. Germline V gene data show CDR1 as LNHDA and CDR2 as SQIVND (reference sequence). The CDR3 extends over 12 amino acids. The CDR3 nucleotides are TGTGCCAGTAGTTTTGGCACAGATACGCAGTATTTT. It translates to CASSFGTDTQYF. Full variable domain (missing parts from reference TRBV19 and TRBJ2-3): DGGITQSPKYLFRKEGQNVTLSCEQNLNHDAMYWYRQDPGQGLRLIYYSQIVNDFQKGDIAEGYSVSREKKESFPLTVTSAQKNPTAFYLCASSFGTDTQYFGPGTRLTVL.

This rearrangement joins TRBV28 to TRBJ2-7, with D possibly TRBD2 on 6 matching bases. This CDR3 has 15 residues. V was cut by 2 bases and J by 2 bases, with 13 bases left in between. CDR1 and CDR2 (germline): MDHEN, SYDVKM. CDR3 bases: TGTGCCAGCAGTTTAGGGGCTAGCGTAACCTACGAGCAGTACTTC. This translates into CASSLGASVTYEQYF. Filled out from reference TRBV28 and TRBJ2-7, the complete variable domain reads DVKVTQSSRYLVKRTGEKVFLECVQDMDHENMFWYRQDPGLGLRLIYFSYDVKMKEKGDIPEGYSVSREKKERFSLILESASTNQTSMYLCASSLGASVTYEQYFGPGTRLTVT.

A note on this clone: Within the sample, other DNA sequences also encode this same CDR3. This chain joins TRBV9 and TRBJ2-3; no clear D. The CDR3 spans 12 residues. The V end was cut by 2 bases, the J end by 0 bases, with 1 base between. From germline, CDR1 is SGDLS and CDR2 YYNGEE. CDR3 in DNA: TGTGCCAGCAGCGTGAGCACAGATACGCAGTATTTT. Residues: CASSVSTDTQYF.

This clone was counted once. V gene TRBV10-3 combines with J gene TRBJ2-7; a weak D match, TRBD1 (5 bases). Germline values: CDR1 ENHRY, CDR2 SYGVKD. The ends were cut back, 3 bases at V and 6 bases at J, with 15 bases in the middle. The CDR3 runs to 14 residues. The CDR3 here is CAISDQGLGLEQYF. The DNA for the CDR3 is TGTGCCATCAGTGACCAGGGATTAGGGCTCGAGCAGTACTTC.

This clone has a single count. The rearrangement uses TRBV27 and TRBJ2-1; D is uncertain. CDR3 length equals 12 residues. The germline V gene has CDR1 MNHEY and CDR2 SMNVEV (reference sequence). V lost 2 bases and J 7 bases, leaving 6 bases between the germline ends. The CDR3 sequence is CASSLVANEQFF. The CDR3 DNA sequence: TGTGCCAGCAGTTTAGTCGCAAATGAGCAGTTCTTC.

The chain joins TRBV4-1 to TRBJ2-7; D not resolved. This CDR3 is built from 15 residues. Germline CDR1 MGHRA, CDR2 YSYEKL. V lost 3 bases to trimming and J lost 0 bases, with 12 bases between them. The CDR3 is CASSHQEGLSYEQYF. CDR3 coding DNA: TGCGCCAGCAGCCACCAGGAAGGCCTCTCCTACGAGCAGTACTTC.

The CDR3 bases are TGTGCCAGCAGCCCGCGTAGGGGGGCGGGGCGGCCCCAGCATTTT. It codes for CASSPRRGAGRPQHF. The V and J genes are TRBV27 and TRBJ1-5, with D possibly matching TRBD1 (6 bases). The CDR3 has 15 residues. Germline assignment: CDR1 MNHEY and CDR2 SMNVEV (reference sequence). Trimming removed 6 bases at V and 9 bases at J, with 21 bases between.

V usage is TRBV27 and J usage is TRBJ2-3; D unclear. Germline values: CDR1 MNHEY, CDR2 SMNVEV (reference sequence). The CDR3 has 11 amino acids. Trimming cost V 5 bases and J 4 bases, with 4 bases left between them. The CDR3 reads CASSNSDTQYF. The CDR3 region has the DNA TGTGCCAGCAGTAACTCAGATACGCAGTATTTT.

The chain joins TRBV19 to TRBJ2-7; 7 bases agree with TRBD2. This CDR3 contains 15 residues. With V trimmed by 2 bases and J by 2 bases, 6 bases remained unmatched. Germline V gene data show CDR1 as LNHDA and CDR2 as SQIVND (reference sequence). The CDR3 DNA reads TGTGCCAGTAGTATAATGGGAGGGCCGACCTACGAGCAGTACTTC. Translation gives CASSIMGGPTYEQYF.

The table lists this clone with a count of one. This chain joins TRBV6-1 and TRBJ2-5, with D perhaps matching TRBD1 or TRBD2 (6 bases each). Germline-derived CDR1 and CDR2 are MNHNS and SASEGT. Deletions cut 4 bases from V and 4 bases from J, with 25 bases between. The CDR3 totals 18 residues. CDR3 loop: CASSGRQDIWGARETQYF. The CDR3 bases are TGTGCCAGCAGTGGAAGACAGGATATATGGGGGGCGAGAGAGACCCAGTACTTC.

The chain is built from TRBV6-5 and TRBJ2-5; TRBD2 aligns across 10 bases. The germline gives CDR1 MNHEY, CDR2 SVGAGI. With 0 bases clipped from V and 3 bases from J, the junction kept 4 bases outside the gene matches. The CDR3 is made up of 16 amino acids. The CDR3 loop reads CASSYSGLAEEETQYF. CDR3 DNA sequence: TGTGCCAGCAGTTACTCCGGACTAGCGGAAGAAGAGACCCAGTACTTC.

The CDR3 reads CASSPWDRGHSGANVLTF. The CDR3, as DNA: TGTGCCAGCAGCCCTTGGGACAGGGGGCACTCTGGGGCCAACGTCCTGACTTTC. This chain uses TRBV9 with TRBJ2-6; TRBD1 agrees at 12 bases. Germline trimming cut 4 bases from V and 0 bases from J; bases unmatched to any gene: 5. The CDR3 is 18 residues long. Per the germline V gene, CDR1 is SGDLS and CDR2 is YYNGEE.

The chain has TRBV9 and TRBJ1-1; D might be TRBD1 (5 bases). CDR1 and CDR2 (germline): SGDLS, YYNGEE. This CDR3 has 14 residues. V was pared by 0 bases and J by 4 bases, with 10 bases between. CDR3 coding DNA: TGTGCCAGCAGCGTAGAACAGGCTGGCACTGAAGCTTTCTTT. Protein: CASSVEQAGTEAFF.

The chain combines TRBV2 with TRBJ1-2, with TRBD1 as a possible D gene (6 bases). Germline V gene lookup returns CDR1 SNHLY and CDR2 FYNNEI. With 8 bases removed from V and 4 bases from J, the gap between germline ends came to 14 bases. CDR3 size: 13 residues. The CDR3 region is CASLVQGTYGYTF. DNA of the CDR3: TGTGCCAGCCTAGTACAGGGAACCTATGGCTACACCTTC.

V and J are TRBV11-2 and TRBJ2-7; TRBD1 is a possible D gene (5 bases). The ends were cut back, 1 base at V and 3 bases at J, with 16 bases in the middle. The CDR3 is made up of 16 amino acids. Germline loops: CDR1 SGHAT, CDR2 FQNNGV. The CDR3 DNA is TGTGCCAGCAGCTTAGTTACCCAGGGCGTTAACTACGAGCAGTACTTC. Its protein is CASSLVTQGVNYEQYF.

This clone has just one count. The chain has TRBV28 and TRBJ2-3, with TRBD2 matching 7 bases. Germline V gives CDR1 MDHEN, CDR2 SYDVKM. The CDR3 consists of 15 residues. Germline trimming cut 3 bases from V and 2 bases from J; bases unmatched to any gene: 5. The CDR3 loop is CASSFLAEYTDTQYF. CDR3 bases: TGTGCCAGCAGTTTTCTAGCGGAGTACACAGATACGCAGTATTTT.

This chain uses TRBV7-6 with TRBJ2-5; TRBD2 aligns across 11 bases. Germline values: CDR1 SGHVS, CDR2 FNYEAQ. The CDR3 sequence is 18 residues long. V lost 4 bases to trimming and J lost 0 bases; unmatched junction nucleotides: 10. Written as DNA, the CDR3 is TGTGCCAGCAGCTCGTCTCCGGGACTAGCGGAGAACCAAGAGACCCAGTACTTC. It yields the protein CASSSSPGLAENQETQYF. The variable domain in full, with the rest retrieved from reference TRBV7-6 and TRBJ2-5, is GAGVSQSPRYKVTKRGQDVALRCDPISGHVSLYWYRQALGQGPEFLTYFNYEAQQDKSGLPNDRFSAERPEGSISTLTIQRTEQRDSAMYRCASSSSPGLAENQETQYFGPGTRLLVL.

The CDR3: CASSVAPGVDTQYF. The CDR3 DNA is TGTGCCAGCAGCGTAGCTCCCGGTGTTGATACGCAGTATTTT. The chain combines TRBV9 with TRBJ2-3; D not resolved. The CDR3 runs to 14 residues. Germline CDR1 is SGDLS and CDR2 is YYNGEE. V lost 0 bases and J lost 6, with 11 bases in between. Full variable domain (remainder filled in from reference TRBV9 and TRBJ2-3): DSGVTQTPKHLITATGQRVTLRCSPRSGDLSVYWYQQSLDQGLQFLIQYYNGEERAKGNILERFSAQQFPDLHSELNLSSLELGDSALYFCASSVAPGVDTQYFGPGTRLTVL.